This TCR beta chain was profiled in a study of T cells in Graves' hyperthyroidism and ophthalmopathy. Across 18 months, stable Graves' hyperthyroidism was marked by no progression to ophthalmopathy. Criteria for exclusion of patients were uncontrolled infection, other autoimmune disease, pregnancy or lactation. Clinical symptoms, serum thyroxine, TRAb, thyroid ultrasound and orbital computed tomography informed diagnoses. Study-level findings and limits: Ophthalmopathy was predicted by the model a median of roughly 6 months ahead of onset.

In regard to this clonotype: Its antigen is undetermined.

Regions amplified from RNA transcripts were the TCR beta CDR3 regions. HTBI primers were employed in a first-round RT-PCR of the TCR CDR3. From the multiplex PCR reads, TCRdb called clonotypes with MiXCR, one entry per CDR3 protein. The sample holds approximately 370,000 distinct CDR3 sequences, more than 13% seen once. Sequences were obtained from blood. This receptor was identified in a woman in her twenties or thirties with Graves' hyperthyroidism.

The CDR3, as DNA: TGTGCCAGTAGTAGGGACAGAACCATGAACACTGAAGCTTTCTTT. Its translation: CASSRDRTMNTEAFF. The chain recombines TRBV19 with TRBJ1-1, with TRBD1 matching over 7 bases. The CDR3 has 15 residues. Germline CDR1 reads LNHDA; CDR2 reads SQIVND (reference sequence). After removal of 4 bases from V and 0 bases from J, the junction contained 5 bases not matched to a gene.